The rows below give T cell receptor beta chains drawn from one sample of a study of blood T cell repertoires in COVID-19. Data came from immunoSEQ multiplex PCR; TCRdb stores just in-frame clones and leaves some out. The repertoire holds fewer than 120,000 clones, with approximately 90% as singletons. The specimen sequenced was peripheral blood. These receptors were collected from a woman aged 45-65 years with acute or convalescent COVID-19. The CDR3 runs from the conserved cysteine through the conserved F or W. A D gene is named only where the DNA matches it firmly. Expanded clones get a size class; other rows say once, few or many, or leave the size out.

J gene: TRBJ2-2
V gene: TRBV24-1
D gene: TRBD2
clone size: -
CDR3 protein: CATSDWTSGGTGELFF
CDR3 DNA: TGTGCCACCAGTGACTGGACTAGCGGTGGTACCGGGGAGCTGTTTTTT

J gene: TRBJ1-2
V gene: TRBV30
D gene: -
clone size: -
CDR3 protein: CAWSLAVYGYTF
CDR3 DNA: TGTGCCTGGAGTTTGGCAGTCTATGGCTACACCTTC

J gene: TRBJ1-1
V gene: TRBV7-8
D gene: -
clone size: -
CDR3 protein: CASSLQGAATSTEAFF
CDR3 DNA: TGTGCCAGCAGCTTACAGGGTGCAGCAACGAGCACTGAAGCTTTCTTT

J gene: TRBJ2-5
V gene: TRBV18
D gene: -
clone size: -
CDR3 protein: CASSEGRGQETQYF
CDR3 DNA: TGTGCCAGCTCAGAGGGTCGAGGACAAGAGACCCAGTACTTC

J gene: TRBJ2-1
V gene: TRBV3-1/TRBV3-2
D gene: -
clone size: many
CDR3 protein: CASSGGGLSSYNEQFF
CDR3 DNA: TGTGCCAGCAGCGGAGGCGGACTCAGCTCCTACAATGAGCAGTTCTTC

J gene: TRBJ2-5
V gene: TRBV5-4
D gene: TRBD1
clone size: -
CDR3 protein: CASSLGLDREETQYF
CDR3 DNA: TGTGCCAGCAGCTTGGGCCTTGACAGGGAAGAGACCCAGTACTTC

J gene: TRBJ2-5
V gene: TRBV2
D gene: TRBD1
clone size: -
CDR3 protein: CATARDREGEETQYF
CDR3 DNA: TGTGCCACGGCTCGGGACAGGGAGGGTGAGGAGACCCAGTACTTC

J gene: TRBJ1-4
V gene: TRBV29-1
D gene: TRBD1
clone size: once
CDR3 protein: CSVSGGGQDLEKLFF
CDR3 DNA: TGCAGCGTTTCGGGAGGGGGCCAGGACCTTGAAAAACTGTTTTTT

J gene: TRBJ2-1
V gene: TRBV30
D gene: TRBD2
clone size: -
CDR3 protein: CAYSGLAAYNEQFF
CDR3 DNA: TGTGCCTACTCGGGACTAGCGGCGTACAATGAGCAGTTCTTC

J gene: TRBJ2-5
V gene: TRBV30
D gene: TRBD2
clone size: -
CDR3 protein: CAWSVRLAGGREETQYF
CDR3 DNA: TGTGCCTGGAGTGTCCGGCTAGCGGGAGGAAGGGAAGAGACCCAGTACTTC

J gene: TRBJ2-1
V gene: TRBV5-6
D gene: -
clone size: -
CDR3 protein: CASSQAGRRQNEQFF
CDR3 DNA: TGTGCCAGCAGCCAGGCTGGGCGCCGCCAGAATGAGCAGTTCTTC

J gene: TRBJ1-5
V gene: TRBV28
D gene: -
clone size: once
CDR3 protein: CASSLPTGMRQPQHF
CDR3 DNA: TGTGCCAGCAGTCTCCCGACAGGAATGCGGCAGCCCCAGCATTTT

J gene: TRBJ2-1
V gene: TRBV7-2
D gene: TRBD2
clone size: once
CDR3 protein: CASSLLAGKNEQFF
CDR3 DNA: TGTGCCAGCAGCTTACTAGCGGGTAAAAATGAGCAGTTCTTC

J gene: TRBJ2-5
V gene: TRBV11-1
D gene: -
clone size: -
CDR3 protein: CASSFPDSLRGETQYF
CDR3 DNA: TGTGCCAGCAGCTTTCCGGACAGCCTTAGGGGAGAGACCCAGTACTTC

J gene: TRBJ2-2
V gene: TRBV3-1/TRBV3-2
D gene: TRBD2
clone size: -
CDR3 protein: CASSQGGAGVAGELFF
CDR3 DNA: TGTGCCAGCAGCCAAGGAGGGGCGGGAGTGGCCGGGGAGCTGTTTTTT

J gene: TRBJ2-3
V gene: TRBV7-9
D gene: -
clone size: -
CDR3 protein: CASSPVSDTQYF
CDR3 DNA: TGTGCCAGCAGCCCAGTCTCAGATACGCAGTATTTT

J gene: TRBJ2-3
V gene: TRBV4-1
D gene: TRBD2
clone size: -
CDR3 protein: CASSQDQAASGRALDTQYF
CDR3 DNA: TGCGCCAGCAGCCAAGATCAGGCGGCTAGCGGGAGGGCCTTAGATACGCAGTATTTT

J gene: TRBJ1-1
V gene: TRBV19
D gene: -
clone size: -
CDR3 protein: CASSGQAVSYTEAFF
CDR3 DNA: TGTGCCAGTAGTGGTCAGGCCGTGAGTTACACTGAAGCTTTCTTT

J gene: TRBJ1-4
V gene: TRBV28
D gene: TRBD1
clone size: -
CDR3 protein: CASSSFGTAYEKLFF
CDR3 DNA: TGTGCCAGCAGTTCTTTCGGGACAGCGTATGAAAAACTGTTTTTT

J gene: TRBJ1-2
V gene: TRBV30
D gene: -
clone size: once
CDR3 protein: CAWSDRASGYTF
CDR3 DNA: TGTGCCTGGAGTGACAGGGCATCCGGCTACACCTTC

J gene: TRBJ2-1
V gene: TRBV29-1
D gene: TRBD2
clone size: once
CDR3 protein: CSVILAGGPNSEQFF
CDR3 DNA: TGCAGCGTTATTTTAGCGGGAGGGCCTAATTCGGAGCAGTTCTTC

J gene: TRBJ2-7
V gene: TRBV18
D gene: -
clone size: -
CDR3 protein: CASSPFRQVAYEQYF
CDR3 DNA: TGTGCCAGCTCACCCTTTAGACAAGTAGCCTACGAGCAGTACTTC

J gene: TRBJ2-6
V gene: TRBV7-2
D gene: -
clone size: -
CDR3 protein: CASSLGPAGANVLTF
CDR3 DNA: TGTGCCAGCAGCTTGGGCCCCGCGGGGGCCAACGTCCTGACTTTC

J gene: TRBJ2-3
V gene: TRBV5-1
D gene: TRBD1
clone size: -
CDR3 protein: CASSFPGTGDGDTQYF
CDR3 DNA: TGCGCCAGCAGCTTCCCCGGGACAGGGGACGGAGATACGCAGTATTTT

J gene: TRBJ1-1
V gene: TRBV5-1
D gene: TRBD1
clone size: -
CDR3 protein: CASSDQGAGTEAFF
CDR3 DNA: TGCGCCAGCAGCGACCAGGGGGCTGGAACTGAAGCTTTCTTT